This T cell receptor (beta chain) is drawn from a study of blood T cell repertoires in COVID-19. Study-wide context: In each case, the material was cDNA or gDNA derived from T cells, B-cell-depleted T cells, or PBMCs.

The assay was immunoSEQ multiplex PCR, and TCRdb's table has in-frame clones only and misses some. The sample records fewer than 200,000 clones, 88% being singletons. The sequenced sample consisted of peripheral blood. This TCR derives from a man aged 60 to 69 with acute or convalescent COVID-19.

In nucleotides, the CDR3 is TGTGCCAGTAGTATAGTACCAGGGGGAAACACTGAAGCTTTCTTT. It encodes CASSIVPGGNTEAFF. V and J are TRBV19 and TRBJ1-1; 7 bases agree with TRBD1. Looked up from germline, CDR1 is LNHDA and CDR2 is SQIVND (reference sequence). This CDR3 is 15 amino acids long. The V gene end was trimmed by 1 base and the J gene end by 2 bases; junction bases not matched to a gene: 4.